This TCR beta chain was recorded in a study of blood T cells in healthy people across ages. The wider study: Using template switching, researchers captured about one barcoded beta molecule for each two T cells. Study observations and caveats: Naive CD4+ cells and diversity were both higher in long-lived donors than in aged donors.

With V trimmed by 7 bases and J by 5 bases, 6 bases remained unmatched. CDR1 SNHLY and CDR2 FYNNEI come from the germline V gene. The CDR3 spans 14 residues. The authors ran a second PCR of 7 to 11 cycles using a sample-barcoded 5' primer and a J-beta primer mix. TCRdb re-analysed the 5' RACE reads in MiXCR, keeping a single row per CDR3 protein. Of roughly 1,500,000 distinct CDR3 sequences in the sample, around 39% were seen once. This clonotype occurred a few times. What it recognizes is unknown. The sequenced sample was blood. The chain couples TRBV2 to TRBJ2-5, with 11 bases lining up with TRBD2. The TCR comes from a woman younger than 30 in good health. For the CDR3, the DNA is TGTGCCAGCATCCGCGGGACTAGCGGCGAGACCCAGTACTTC. This encodes CASIRGTSGETQYF. Supplemented by reference TRBV2 and TRBJ2-5, the full variable domain reads EPEVTQTPSHQVTQMGQEVILRCVPISNHLYFYWYRQILGQKVEFLVSFYNNEISEKSEIFDDQFSVERPDGSNFTLKIRSTKLEDSAMYFCASIRGTSGETQYFGPGTRLLVL.